This TCR beta chain was sequenced during a study of blood T cell repertoires in COVID-19. Across the whole study: There were acute and convalescent COVID-19 samples, and they came from the United States, Italy and Spain. T cells, B-cell-depleted T cells, or PBMCs supplied cDNA or gDNA.

V lost 1 base and J 0 bases, leaving 5 bases between the germline ends. The CDR3 covers 14 residues. Germline CDR1 SGDLS, CDR2 YYNGEE. Source study methods: Amplification from reference gene primers served as the basis for estimated nucleated cell counts. Assay: immunoSEQ multiplex PCR; the TCRdb copy retains only in-frame clones and omits some. V and J calls and clone size are as listed in that table; D and trimming were resolved from the DNA. The data contain almost 300,000 clones, approximately 86% of them singletons. This receptor was obtained from a man aged 70-80 years with acute or convalescent COVID-19. What was sequenced was peripheral blood. The chain joins TRBV9 to TRBJ1-3; D is undetermined. In DNA, the CDR3 is TGTGCCAGCAGCGTACAGTCCTCTGGAAACACCATATATTTT. It codes for CASSVQSSGNTIYF.